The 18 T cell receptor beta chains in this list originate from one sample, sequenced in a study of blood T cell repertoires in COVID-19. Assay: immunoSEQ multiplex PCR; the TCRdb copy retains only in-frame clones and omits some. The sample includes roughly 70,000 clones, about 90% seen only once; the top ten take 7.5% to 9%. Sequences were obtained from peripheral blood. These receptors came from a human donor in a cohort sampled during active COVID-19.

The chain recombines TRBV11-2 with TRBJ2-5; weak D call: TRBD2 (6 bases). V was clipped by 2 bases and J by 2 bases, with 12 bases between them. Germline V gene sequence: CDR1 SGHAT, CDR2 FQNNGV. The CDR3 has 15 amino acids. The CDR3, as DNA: TGTGCCAGCAGCTTAACGCCCCGGGGGCAAGAGACCCAGTACTTC. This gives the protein CASSLTPRGQETQYF.

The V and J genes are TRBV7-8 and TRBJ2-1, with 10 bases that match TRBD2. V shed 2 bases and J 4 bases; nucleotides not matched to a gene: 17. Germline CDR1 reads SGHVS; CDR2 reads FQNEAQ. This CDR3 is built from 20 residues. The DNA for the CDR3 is TGTGCCAGCAGCTTACCCAACTCGACTAGCGGGCAACTCCCTTACAATGAGCAGTTCTTC. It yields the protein CASSLPNSTSGQLPYNEQFF.

The CDR3 DNA reads as TGTGCCAGCAGTCTGACAGGGATGGACGAGCAGTACTTC. The encoded protein is CASSLTGMDEQYF. The chain couples TRBV27 to TRBJ2-7, with TRBD1 identical over 7 bases. Trimming at V came to 5 bases and at J to 5 bases, leaving 6 bases not matched to a gene. CDR1 MNHEY and CDR2 SMNVEV come from the germline V gene (reference sequence). The CDR3 spans 13 residues.

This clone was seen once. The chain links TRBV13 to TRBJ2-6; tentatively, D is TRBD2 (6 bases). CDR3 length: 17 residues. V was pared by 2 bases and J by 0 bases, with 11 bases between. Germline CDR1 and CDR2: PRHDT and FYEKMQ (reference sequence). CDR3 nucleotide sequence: TGTGCCAGCAGCTTAAAGCGGGCAGTCTCTGGGGCCAACGTCCTGACTTTC. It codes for CASSLKRAVSGANVLTF.

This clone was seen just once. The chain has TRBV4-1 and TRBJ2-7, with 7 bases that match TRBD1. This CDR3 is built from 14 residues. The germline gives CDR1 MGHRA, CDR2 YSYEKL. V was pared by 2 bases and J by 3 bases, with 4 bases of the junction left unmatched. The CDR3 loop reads CASSQRDSSYEQYF. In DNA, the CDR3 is TGCGCCAGCAGCCAACGGGACAGTAGCTACGAGCAGTACTTC.

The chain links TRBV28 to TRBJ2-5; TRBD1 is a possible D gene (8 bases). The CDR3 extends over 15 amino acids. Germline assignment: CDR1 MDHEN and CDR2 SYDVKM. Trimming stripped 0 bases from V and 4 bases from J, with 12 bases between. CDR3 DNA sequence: TGTGCCAGCAGTTTATGGACAGGGGAGGGAGAGACCCAGTACTTC. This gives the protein CASSLWTGEGETQYF.

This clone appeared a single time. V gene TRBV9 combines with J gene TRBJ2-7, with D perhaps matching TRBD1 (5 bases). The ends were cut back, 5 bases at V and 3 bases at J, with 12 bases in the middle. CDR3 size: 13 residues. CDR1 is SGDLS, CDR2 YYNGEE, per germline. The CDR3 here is CASSLGQGYEQYF. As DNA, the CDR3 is TGTGCCAGCAGTTTAGGGCAGGGCTACGAGCAGTACTTC.

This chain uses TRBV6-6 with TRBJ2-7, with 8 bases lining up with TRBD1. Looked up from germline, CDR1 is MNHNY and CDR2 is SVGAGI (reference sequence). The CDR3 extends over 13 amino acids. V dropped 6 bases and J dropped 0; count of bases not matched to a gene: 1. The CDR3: CASRQGVSYEQYF. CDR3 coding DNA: TGTGCCAGCAGACAGGGGGTCTCCTACGAGCAGTACTTC.

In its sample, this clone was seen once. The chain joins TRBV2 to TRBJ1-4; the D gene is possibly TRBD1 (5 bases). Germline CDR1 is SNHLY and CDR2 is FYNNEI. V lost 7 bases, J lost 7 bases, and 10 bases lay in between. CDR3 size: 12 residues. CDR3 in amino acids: CASTSRAEKLFF. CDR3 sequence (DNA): TGTGCCAGCACCTCCAGGGCTGAAAAACTGTTTTTT.

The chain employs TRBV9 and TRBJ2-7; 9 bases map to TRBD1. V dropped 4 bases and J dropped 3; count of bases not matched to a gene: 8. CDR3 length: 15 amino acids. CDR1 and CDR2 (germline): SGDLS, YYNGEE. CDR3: CASSLTGTGSYEQYF. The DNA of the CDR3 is TGTGCCAGCAGCCTGACCGGGACAGGGAGCTACGAGCAGTACTTC.

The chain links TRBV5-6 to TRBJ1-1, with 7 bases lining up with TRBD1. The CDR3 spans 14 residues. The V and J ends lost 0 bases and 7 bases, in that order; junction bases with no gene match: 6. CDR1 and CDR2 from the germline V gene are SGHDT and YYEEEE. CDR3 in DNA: TGTGCCAGCAGCTTGGTTAGGGGGCCCGGTGAAGCTTTCTTT. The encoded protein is CASSLVRGPGEAFF. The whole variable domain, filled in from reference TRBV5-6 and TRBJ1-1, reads DAGVTQSPTHLIKTRGQQVTLRCSPKSGHDTVSWYQQALGQGPQFIFQYYEEEERQRGNFPDRFSGHQFPNYSSELNVNALLLGDSALYLCASSLVRGPGEAFFGQGTRLTVV.

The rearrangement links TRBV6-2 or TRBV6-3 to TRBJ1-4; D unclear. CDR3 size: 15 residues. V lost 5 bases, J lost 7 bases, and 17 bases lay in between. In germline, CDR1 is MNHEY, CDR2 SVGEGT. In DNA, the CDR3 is TGTGCCAGCAGTCTCCCGGGCCTGGGGAGTGAAAAACTGTTTTTT. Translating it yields CASSLPGLGSEKLFF.

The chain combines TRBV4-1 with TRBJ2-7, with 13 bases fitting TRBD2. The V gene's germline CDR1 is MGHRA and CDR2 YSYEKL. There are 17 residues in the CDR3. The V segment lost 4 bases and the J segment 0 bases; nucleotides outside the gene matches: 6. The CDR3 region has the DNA TGCGCCAGCAGCCTCGGGACTAGCGGGGTGATCTCCTACGAGCAGTACTTC. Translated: CASSLGTSGVISYEQYF.

CDR3 sequence: CATSREGGGPYEQYF. CDR3 sequence (DNA): TGTGCCACCAGCAGAGAAGGGGGGGGCCCCTACGAGCAGTACTTC. The chain employs TRBV15 and TRBJ2-7; possibly TRBD2 for D (7 bases). Germline CDR1 and CDR2: LNHNV and YYDKDF (reference sequence). This CDR3 has 15 residues. Trimming took 0 bases from V and 2 from J, leaving 11 bases between them.

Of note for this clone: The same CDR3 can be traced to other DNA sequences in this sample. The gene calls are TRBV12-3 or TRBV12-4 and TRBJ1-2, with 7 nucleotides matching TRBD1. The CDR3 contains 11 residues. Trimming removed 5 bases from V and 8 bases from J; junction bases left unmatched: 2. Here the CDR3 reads CASSTGDGYTF. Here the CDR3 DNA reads TGTGCCAGCAGTACAGGGGACGGCTACACCTTC.

The CDR3 DNA follows: TGTGCCAGCAGTTCTGGCCGAGGGCAGTACTTC. The encoded protein is CASSSGRGQYF. The genes are TRBV6-6 and TRBJ2-7, with D uncertain. Germline lookup yields CDR1 MNHNY and CDR2 SVGAGI (reference sequence). The germline V and J ends were trimmed by 4 bases and 9 bases, with 10 bases remaining between them. This CDR3 is built from 11 residues.

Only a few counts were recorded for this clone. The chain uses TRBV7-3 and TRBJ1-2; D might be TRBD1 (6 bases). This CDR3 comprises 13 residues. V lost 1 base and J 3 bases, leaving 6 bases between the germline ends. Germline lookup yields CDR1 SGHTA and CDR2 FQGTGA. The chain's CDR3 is CASSLRQDYGYTF. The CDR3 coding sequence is TGTGCCAGCAGCTTAAGACAGGACTATGGCTACACCTTC.

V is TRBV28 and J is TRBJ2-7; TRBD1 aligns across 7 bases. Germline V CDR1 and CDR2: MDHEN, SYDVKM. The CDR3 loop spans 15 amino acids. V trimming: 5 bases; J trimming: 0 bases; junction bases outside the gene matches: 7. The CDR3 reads CASSATGTASYEQYF. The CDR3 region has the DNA TGTGCCAGCAGTGCTACCGGGACAGCCTCCTACGAGCAGTACTTC. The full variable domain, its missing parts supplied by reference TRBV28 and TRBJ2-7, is DVKVTQSSRYLVKRTGEKVFLECVQDMDHENMFWYRQDPGLGLRLIYFSYDVKMKEKGDIPEGYSVSREKKERFSLILESASTNQTSMYLCASSATGTASYEQYFGPGTRLTVT.